This TCR beta chain originates from a study of graft-versus-host responses after intestinal transplantation. From germline, CDR1 is SGHNT and CDR2 YYREEE (reference sequence). Trimming pared 7 bases from V and 4 bases from J, leaving 16 bases between. The CDR3 loop spans 14 amino acids. A word on this clone: Its target is not known.

Using immunoSEQ multiplex PCR, the repertoire was profiled, and TCRdb retains in-frame clones only, with some absent. Among 85,000 to 100,000 clones listed, around 90% were seen once. Material: unstimulated CD4+ T cells sorted from spleen or lymph node cells, obtained before intestinal transplant. The source is a human donor who received an intestinal transplant. The chain combines TRBV5-4 with TRBJ2-3; perhaps TRBD2 as D (6 bases). The CDR3 nucleotides are TGTGCCAGCCAGCTTGGGGGGTGGGCAGATACGCAGTATTTT. This codes for CASQLGGWADTQYF. Full variable domain (rest looked up from reference TRBV5-4 and TRBJ2-3): ETGVTQSPTHLIKTRGQQVTLRCSSQSGHNTVSWYQQALGQGPQFIFQYYREEENGRGNFPPRFSGLQFPNYSSELNVNALELDDSALYLCASQLGGWADTQYFGPGTRLTVL.